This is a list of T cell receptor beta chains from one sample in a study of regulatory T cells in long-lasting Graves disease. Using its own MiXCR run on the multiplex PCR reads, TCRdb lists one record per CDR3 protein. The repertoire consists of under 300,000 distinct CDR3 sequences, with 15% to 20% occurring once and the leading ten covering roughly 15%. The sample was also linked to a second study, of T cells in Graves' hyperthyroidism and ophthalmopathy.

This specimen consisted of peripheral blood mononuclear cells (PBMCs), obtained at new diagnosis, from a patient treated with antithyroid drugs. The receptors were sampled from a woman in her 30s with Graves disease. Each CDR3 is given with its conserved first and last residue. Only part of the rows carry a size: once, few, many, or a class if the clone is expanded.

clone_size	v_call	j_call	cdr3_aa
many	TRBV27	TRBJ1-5	CASSWGVGEPQHF
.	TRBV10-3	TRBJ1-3	CAISASATGNTIYF
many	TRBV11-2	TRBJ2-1	CASSLLGTAYEQFF
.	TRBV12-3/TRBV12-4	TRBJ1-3	CASRGDRSGNTIYF
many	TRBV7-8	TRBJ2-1	CASSTRTGLRYNEQFF
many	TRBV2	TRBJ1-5	CASSRTGSTGSNQPQHF
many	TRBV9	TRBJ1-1	CASSVGGNLNTEAFF
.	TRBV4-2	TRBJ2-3	CASSQGGEVGEGDTQYF
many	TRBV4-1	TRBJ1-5	CASSQLANQPQHF
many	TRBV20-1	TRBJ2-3	CSARFRGQTDTQYF
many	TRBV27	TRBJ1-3	CASSPGGGNTIYF
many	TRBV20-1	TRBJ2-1	CSAPQRPSGHNEQFF
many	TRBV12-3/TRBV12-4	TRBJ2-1	CASSKGQGANWNEQFF
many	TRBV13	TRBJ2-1	CASRDRDGNEQFF